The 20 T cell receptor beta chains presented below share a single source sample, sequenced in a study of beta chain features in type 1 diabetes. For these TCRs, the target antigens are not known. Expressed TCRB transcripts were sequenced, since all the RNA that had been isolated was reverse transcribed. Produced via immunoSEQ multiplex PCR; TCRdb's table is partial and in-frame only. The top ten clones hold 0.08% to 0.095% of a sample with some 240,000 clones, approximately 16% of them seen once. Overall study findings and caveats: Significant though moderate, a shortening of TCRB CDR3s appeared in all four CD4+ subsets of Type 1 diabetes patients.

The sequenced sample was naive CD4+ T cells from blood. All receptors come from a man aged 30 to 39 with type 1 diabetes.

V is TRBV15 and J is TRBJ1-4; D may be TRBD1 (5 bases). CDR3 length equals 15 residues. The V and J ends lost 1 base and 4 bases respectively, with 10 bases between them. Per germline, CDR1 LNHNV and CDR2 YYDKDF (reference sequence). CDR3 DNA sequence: TGTGCCACCAGCAGAGGAGGGGCCCATAATGAAAAACTGTTTTTT. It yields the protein CATSRGGAHNEKLFF.

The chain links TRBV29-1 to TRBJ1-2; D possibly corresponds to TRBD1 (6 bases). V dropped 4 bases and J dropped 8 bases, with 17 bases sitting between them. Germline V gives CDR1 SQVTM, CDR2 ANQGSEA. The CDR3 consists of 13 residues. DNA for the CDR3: TGCAGCGTTGCGGTGACAGGTGATGCGGGCTACACCTTC. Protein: CSVAVTGDAGYTF.

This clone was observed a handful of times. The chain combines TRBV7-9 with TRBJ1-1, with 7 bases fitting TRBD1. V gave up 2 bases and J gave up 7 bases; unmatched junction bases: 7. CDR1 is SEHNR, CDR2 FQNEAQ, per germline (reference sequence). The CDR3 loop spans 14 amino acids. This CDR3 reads CASSLTAGTVEAFF. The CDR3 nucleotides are TGTGCCAGCAGCTTAACAGCCGGGACAGTTGAAGCTTTCTTT.

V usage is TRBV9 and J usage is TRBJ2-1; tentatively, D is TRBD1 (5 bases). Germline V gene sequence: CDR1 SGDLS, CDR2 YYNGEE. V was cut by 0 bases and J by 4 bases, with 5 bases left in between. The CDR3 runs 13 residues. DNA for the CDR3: TGTGCCAGCAGCGTAGACAGGTACAATGAGCAGTTCTTC. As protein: CASSVDRYNEQFF.

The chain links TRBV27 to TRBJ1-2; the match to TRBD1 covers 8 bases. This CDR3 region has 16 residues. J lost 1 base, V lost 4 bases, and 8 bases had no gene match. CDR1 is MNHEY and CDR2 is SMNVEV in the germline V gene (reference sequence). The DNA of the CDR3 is TGTGCCAGCAGTTCATTCGGGACAGGCATTAACTATGGCTACACCTTC. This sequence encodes CASSSFGTGINYGYTF.

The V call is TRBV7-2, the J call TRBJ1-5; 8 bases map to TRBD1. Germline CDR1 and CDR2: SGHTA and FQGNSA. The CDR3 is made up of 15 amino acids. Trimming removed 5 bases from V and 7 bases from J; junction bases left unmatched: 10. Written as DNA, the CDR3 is TGTGCCAGCAGCCCCGGACAGGGTCTGAGACAGCCCCAGCATTTT. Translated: CASSPGQGLRQPQHF.

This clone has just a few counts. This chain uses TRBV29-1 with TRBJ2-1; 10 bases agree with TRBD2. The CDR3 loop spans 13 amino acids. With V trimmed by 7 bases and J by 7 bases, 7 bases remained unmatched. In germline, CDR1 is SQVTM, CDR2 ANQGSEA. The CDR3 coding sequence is TGCAGCGCCCACACTAGCGGGACAAATGAGCAGTTCTTC. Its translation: CSAHTSGTNEQFF.

For the CDR3, the DNA is TGTGCCAGCAGTATCGGACAGGGTTCACGCGAAAAACTGTTTTTT. The encoded protein is CASSIGQGSREKLFF. The chain couples TRBV6-5 to TRBJ1-4, with TRBD1 identical over 8 bases. CDR1 and CDR2 (germline): MNHEY, SVGAGI. V gave up 5 bases and J gave up 8 bases; unmatched junction bases: 10. This CDR3 comprises 15 residues.

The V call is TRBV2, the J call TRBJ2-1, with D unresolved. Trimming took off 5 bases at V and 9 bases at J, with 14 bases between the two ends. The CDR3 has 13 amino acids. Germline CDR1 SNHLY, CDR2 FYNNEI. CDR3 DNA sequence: TGTGCCAGCAGTAGAGAGCCTAGTAGTGAGCAGTTCTTC. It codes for CASSREPSSEQFF.

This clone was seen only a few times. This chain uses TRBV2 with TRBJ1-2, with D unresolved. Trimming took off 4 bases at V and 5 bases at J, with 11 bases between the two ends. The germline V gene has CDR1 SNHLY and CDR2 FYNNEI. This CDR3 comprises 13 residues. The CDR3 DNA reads TGTGCCAGCAGTGGGACGGAGGTTTATGGCTACACCTTC. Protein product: CASSGTEVYGYTF. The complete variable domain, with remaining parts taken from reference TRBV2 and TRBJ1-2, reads EPEVTQTPSHQVTQMGQEVILRCVPISNHLYFYWYRQILGQKVEFLVSFYNNEISEKSEIFDDQFSVERPDGSNFTLKIRSTKLEDSAMYFCASSGTEVYGYTFGSGTRLTVV.

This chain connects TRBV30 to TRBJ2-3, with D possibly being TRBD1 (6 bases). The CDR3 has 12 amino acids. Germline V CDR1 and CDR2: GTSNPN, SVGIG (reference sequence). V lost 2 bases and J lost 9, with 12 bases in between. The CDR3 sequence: CAWSLGAVTQYF. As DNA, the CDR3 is TGTGCCTGGAGTTTGGGGGCGGTGACGCAGTATTTT.

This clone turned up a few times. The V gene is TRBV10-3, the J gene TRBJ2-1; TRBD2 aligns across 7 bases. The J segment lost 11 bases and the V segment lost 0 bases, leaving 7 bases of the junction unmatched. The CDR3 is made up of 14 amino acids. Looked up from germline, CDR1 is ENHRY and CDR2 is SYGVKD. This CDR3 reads CAISESSSGNKQFF. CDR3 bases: TGTGCCATCAGTGAGTCATCAAGCGGGAATAAGCAGTTCTTC.

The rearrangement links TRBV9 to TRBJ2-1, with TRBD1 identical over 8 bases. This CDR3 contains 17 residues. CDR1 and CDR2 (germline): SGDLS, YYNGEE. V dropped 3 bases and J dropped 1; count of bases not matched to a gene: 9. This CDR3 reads CASSGRGQGVSYNEQFF. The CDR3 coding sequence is TGTGCCAGCAGCGGACGAGGACAGGGAGTTTCCTACAATGAGCAGTTCTTC.

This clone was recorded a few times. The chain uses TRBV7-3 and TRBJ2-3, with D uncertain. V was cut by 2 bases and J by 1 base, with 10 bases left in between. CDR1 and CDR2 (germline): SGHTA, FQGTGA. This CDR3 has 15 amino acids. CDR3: CASSLSVTGTDTQYF. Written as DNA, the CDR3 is TGTGCCAGCAGCTTATCGGTTACTGGCACAGATACGCAGTATTTT.

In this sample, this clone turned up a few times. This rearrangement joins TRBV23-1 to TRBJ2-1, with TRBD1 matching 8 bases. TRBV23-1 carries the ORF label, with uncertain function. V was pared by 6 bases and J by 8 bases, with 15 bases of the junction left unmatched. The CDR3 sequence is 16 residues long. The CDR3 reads CASSPGAQGDTDEQFF. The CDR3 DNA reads TGCGCCAGCAGCCCCGGGGCACAGGGGGACACCGATGAGCAGTTCTTC.

This CDR3 reads CASSTKQGLEQFF. Here the CDR3 DNA reads TGTGCCAGCAGTACAAAGCAGGGGCTTGAGCAGTTCTTC. V gene TRBV2 combines with J gene TRBJ2-1; possibly TRBD1 for D (6 bases). This CDR3 spans 13 amino acids. V lost 5 bases and J lost 9, with 14 bases in between. Germline values: CDR1 SNHLY, CDR2 FYNNEI.

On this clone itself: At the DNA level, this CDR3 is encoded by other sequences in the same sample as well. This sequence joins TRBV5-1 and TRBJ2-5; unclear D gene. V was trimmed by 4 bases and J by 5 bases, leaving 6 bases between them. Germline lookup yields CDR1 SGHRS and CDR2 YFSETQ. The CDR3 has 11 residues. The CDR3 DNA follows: TGCGCCAGCAGCCTGGACGAGACCCAGTACTTC. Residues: CASSLDETQYF.

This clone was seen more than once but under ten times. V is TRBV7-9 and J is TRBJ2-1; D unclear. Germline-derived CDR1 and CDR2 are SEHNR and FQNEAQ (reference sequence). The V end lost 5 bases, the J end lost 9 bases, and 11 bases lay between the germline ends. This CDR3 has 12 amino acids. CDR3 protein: CASSDVRVEQFF. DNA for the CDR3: TGTGCCAGCAGCGACGTAAGGGTTGAGCAGTTCTTC.

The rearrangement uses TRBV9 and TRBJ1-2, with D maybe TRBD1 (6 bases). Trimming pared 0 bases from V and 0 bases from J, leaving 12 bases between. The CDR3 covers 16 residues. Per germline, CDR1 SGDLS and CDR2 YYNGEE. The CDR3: CASSVVGGAANYGYTF. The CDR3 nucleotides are TGTGCCAGCAGCGTAGTGGGGGGCGCAGCTAACTATGGCTACACCTTC.

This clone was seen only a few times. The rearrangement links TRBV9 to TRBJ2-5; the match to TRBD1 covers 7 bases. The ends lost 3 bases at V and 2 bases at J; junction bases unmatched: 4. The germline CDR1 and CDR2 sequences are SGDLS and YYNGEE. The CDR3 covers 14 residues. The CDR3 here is CASSATGQQETQYF. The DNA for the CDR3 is TGTGCCAGCAGCGCGACGGGACAGCAAGAGACCCAGTACTTC.